Listed below are T cell receptor beta chains from one sample, sequenced in a study of beta chain features in type 1 diabetes. Clones were sequenced by immunoSEQ multiplex PCR, and TCRdb holds only the in-frame ones, with some missing. The sample includes approximately 90,000 clones, roughly a third of them seen just once. The material sequenced was stem cell memory CD4+ T cells from blood. The receptors stem from a woman aged 18-29 years in good health. Each CDR3 is given with its conserved first and last residue. Each record gives: clone size, V gene, CDR3 protein. Size is stated for part of the rows, as once, few or many counts, or as a class when the clone is expanded.

size: few; V: TRBV14; CDR3: CASSLHSYNSPLHF
size: -; V: TRBV9; CDR3: CASSVEARGNNEQFF
size: -; V: TRBV11-2; CDR3: CASSPQGNEQFF
size: -; V: TRBV7-3; CDR3: CASSPRGAGQETQYF
size: -; V: TRBV10-3; CDR3: CAIRGDRAQEQFF
size: few; V: TRBV5-1; CDR3: CASSLDQGNGYTF
size: few; V: TRBV12-5; CDR3: CASGLVLGLADNEQFF
size: few; V: TRBV14; CDR3: CASSLYSGTAYNEQFF
size: few; V: TRBV7-8; CDR3: CASSTRVTGELFF
size: few; V: TRBV7-2; CDR3: CASSLGTGFNQPQHF
size: -; V: TRBV7-3; CDR3: CASRGGSGANVLTF
size: -; V: TRBV7-8; CDR3: CASSLGTSGEETQYF
size: -; V: TRBV4-1; CDR3: CASSRTSGVQETQYF
size: few; V: TRBV11-2; CDR3: CASSYRQGASNTEAFF
size: -; V: TRBV11-2; CDR3: CASRTTGGNEQYF
size: -; V: TRBV18; CDR3: CASSLQVNTEAFF
size: few; V: TRBV5-1; CDR3: CASSLEGVGNQPQHF
size: -; V: TRBV19; CDR3: CASSPRTAMNTEAFF
size: -; V: TRBV30; CDR3: CAWSGGQGSGNTIYF
size: -; V: TRBV10-3; CDR3: CAISSQGPYEQYF
size: few; V: TRBV6-6; CDR3: CASSSADGKTQYF
size: few; V: TRBV7-9; CDR3: CASSVGTSGTPSTDTQYF
size: -; V: TRBV6-1; CDR3: CASSEVAQYF
size: -; V: TRBV19; CDR3: CASSITGQGGGRSNQPQHF
size: -; V: TRBV29-1; CDR3: CSVGRSRFSYEQYF
size: -; V: TRBV5-4; CDR3: CASSWTTGRNTEAFF
size: few; V: TRBV7-2; CDR3: CASSLAMGGNQPQHF
size: -; V: TRBV5-1; CDR3: CASSLYSAENYGYTF
size: -; V: TRBV12-5; CDR3: CASGFSPLEQYF